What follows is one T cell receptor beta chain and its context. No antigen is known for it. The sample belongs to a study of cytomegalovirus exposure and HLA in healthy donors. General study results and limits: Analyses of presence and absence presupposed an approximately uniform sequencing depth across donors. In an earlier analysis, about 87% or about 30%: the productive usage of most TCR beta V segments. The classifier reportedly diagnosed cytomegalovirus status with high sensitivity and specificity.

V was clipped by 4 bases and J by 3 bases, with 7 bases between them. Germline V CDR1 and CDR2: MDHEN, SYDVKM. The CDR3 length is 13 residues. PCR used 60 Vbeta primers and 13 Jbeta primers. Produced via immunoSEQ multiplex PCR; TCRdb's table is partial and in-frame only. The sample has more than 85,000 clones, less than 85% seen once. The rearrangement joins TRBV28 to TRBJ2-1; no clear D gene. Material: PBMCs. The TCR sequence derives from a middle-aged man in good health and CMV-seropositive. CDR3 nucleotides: TGTGCCAGCAGTTCAAACAGCTACAATGAGCAGTTCTTC. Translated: CASSSNSYNEQFF.